Presented here are 32 T cell receptor beta chains from one specimen sequenced in a study of blood T cell repertoires in COVID-19. The protocol was immunoSEQ multiplex PCR, while the TCRdb copy is restricted to in-frame clones and leaves out a portion. The data contain approximately 84,000 clones, 70% to 90% of them singletons. The sample taken for sequencing was peripheral blood. These receptors were obtained from a human donor in a cohort sampled during active COVID-19.

This clone is a singleton in its sample. This chain joins TRBV5-1 and TRBJ2-5; possibly TRBD2 for D (7 bases). The CDR3 covers 13 residues. CDR1 and CDR2 (germline): SGHRS, YFSETQ. The V end lost 4 bases, the J end lost 5 bases, and 12 bases lay between the germline ends. The CDR3 nucleotides are TGCGCCAGCAGCGCACAGGGAGGGGAGACCCAGTACTTC. As protein: CASSAQGGETQYF.

This rearrangement joins TRBV5-1 to TRBJ2-7; D is possibly TRBD1 (7 bases). This CDR3 comprises 15 residues. V was pared by 3 bases and J by 3 bases, with 16 bases between. Germline V gene data show CDR1 as SGHRS and CDR2 as YFSETQ. The CDR3 reads CASSSDQGGVYEQYF. Written as DNA, the CDR3 is TGCGCCAGCAGCTCCGATCAGGGGGGCGTCTACGAGCAGTACTTC.

V is TRBV19 and J is TRBJ1-5; 9 nucleotides agree with TRBD1. CDR3 length: 15 amino acids. Germline assignment: CDR1 LNHDA and CDR2 SQIVND (reference sequence). J was trimmed by 5 bases and V by 7 bases; bases with no gene match: 9. CDR3 region: CASTQGQGHYQPQHF. The CDR3 nucleotides read TGTGCCAGTACCCAGGGACAGGGACATTATCAGCCCCAGCATTTT. Looking up the rest from reference TRBV19 and TRBJ1-5 gives the full variable domain: DGGITQSPKYLFRKEGQNVTLSCEQNLNHDAMYWYRQDPGQGLRLIYYSQIVNDFQKGDIAEGYSVSREKKESFPLTVTSAQKNPTAFYLCASTQGQGHYQPQHFGDGTRLSIL.

This chain connects TRBV5-1 to TRBJ1-3, with 11 bases lining up with TRBD1. This CDR3 is built from 19 residues. With V trimmed by 0 bases and J by 0 bases, 8 bases remained unmatched. Germline V gene data show CDR1 as SGHRS and CDR2 as YFSETQ. Here the CDR3 DNA reads TGCGCCAGCAGCTTGGGGCCGGGACAGGGGGTGAGCTCTGGAAACACCATATATTTT. Its translation: CASSLGPGQGVSSGNTIYF.

This chain uses TRBV5-1 with TRBJ2-5; TRBD1 agrees at 7 bases. The CDR3 is 15 amino acids. Germline assignment: CDR1 SGHRS and CDR2 YFSETQ. V lost 4 bases, J lost 3 bases, and 9 bases stayed unmatched. CDR3 residues: CASSLGSGTEETQYF. The CDR3 nucleotides are TGCGCCAGCAGCCTTGGGTCCGGGACAGAAGAGACCCAGTACTTC.

CDR3 protein: CASSESRLGQQYNEQFF. CDR3 coding DNA: TGTGCCAGCAGTGAATCCCGGCTTGGACAACAATACAATGAGCAGTTCTTC. J is TRBJ2-1 and V is TRBV6-1; maybe TRBD1 (5 bases). The CDR3 loop spans 17 amino acids. V shed 2 bases and J shed 4 bases, with 18 bases lying between them. The germline V gene has CDR1 MNHNS and CDR2 SASEGT.

The chain combines TRBV11-2 with TRBJ2-5; 8 bases align to TRBD2. CDR1 and CDR2 (germline): SGHAT, FQNNGV. This CDR3 is 17 amino acids long. The ends lost 1 base at V and 2 bases at J; junction bases unmatched: 9. Written as DNA, the CDR3 is TGTGCCAGCAGCTTAGCGGGGGGGTCGGTTCTACAAGAGACCCAGTACTTC. It codes for CASSLAGGSVLQETQYF.

The chain employs TRBV11-3 and TRBJ2-5, with TRBD1 as a possible D gene (5 bases). The length of the CDR3 is 14 residues. The ends were cut back, 0 bases at V and 4 bases at J, with 9 bases in the middle. CDR1 SGHNT and CDR2 YENEEA come from the germline V gene. The CDR3: CASSLDPRGETQYF. The DNA of the CDR3 is TGTGCCAGCAGCTTAGATCCTAGGGGAGAGACCCAGTACTTC.

This chain uses TRBV9 with TRBJ2-1; D is possibly TRBD2 (6 bases). Trimming stripped 5 bases from V and 8 bases from J, with 20 bases between. The CDR3 has 15 amino acids. Germline lookup yields CDR1 SGDLS and CDR2 YYNGEE. This CDR3 is CASRPDPSSGDEQFF. CDR3 DNA: TGTGCCAGCAGACCCGACCCCAGCTCGGGGGATGAGCAGTTCTTC.

The chain recombines TRBV27 with TRBJ1-1; no clear D. Deletions cut 5 bases from V and 0 bases from J, with 16 bases between. This CDR3 has 16 residues. The V gene's germline CDR1 is MNHEY and CDR2 SMNVEV (reference sequence). In DNA, the CDR3 is TGTGCCAGCAGTATAGAAGCGTTTAGAATGAACACTGAAGCTTTCTTT. Translated, it gives CASSIEAFRMNTEAFF.

The J gene is TRBJ2-7, the V gene TRBV5-4; 8 bases fit TRBD1. CDR3 length equals 15 residues. Trimming removed 4 bases from V and 0 bases from J; junction bases left unmatched: 6. The germline V gene has CDR1 SGHNT and CDR2 YYREEE (reference sequence). CDR3 sequence reads: CASSTNRGASYEQYF. CDR3 nucleotides: TGTGCCAGCAGCACAAACAGGGGGGCCTCCTACGAGCAGTACTTC.

Note on this clone: Sequence at one end of the junction differs from germline and may be a read error. The rearrangement links TRBV18 to TRBJ2-3, with 10 bases matching TRBD2. The CDR3 has 17 amino acids. CDR1 KGHSH and CDR2 LQKENI come from the germline V gene. In DNA form, the CDR3 reads TGTGCCAGCTCACCACTCGCCGGGACTAGCGAGAACAGCGGAGAAAATTTT. It encodes CASSPLAGTSENSGENF.

In its sample, this clone was seen once. This rearrangement joins TRBV2 to TRBJ2-5, with a tentative D call TRBD2 (6 bases). This CDR3 is 13 amino acids long. Trimming pared 8 bases from V and 1 base from J, leaving 11 bases between. Germline CDR1 is SNHLY and CDR2 is FYNNEI. The CDR3 DNA reads as TGTGCCAGCGTCCCGGGAGCCCAAGAGACCCAGTACTTC. This codes for CASVPGAQETQYF.

This clone was found once. The gene calls are TRBV15 and TRBJ2-6, with D possibly TRBD1 on 5 matching bases. The germline V gene has CDR1 LNHNV and CDR2 YYDKDF (reference sequence). Trimming left V 0 bases short and J 3 bases short, with 6 bases between. CDR3 length: 15 amino acids. The CDR3 coding sequence is TGTGCCACCAGCAGAGAAGGGGTTGGGGCCAACGTCCTGACTTTC. As protein: CATSREGVGANVLTF.

The chain couples TRBV7-2 to TRBJ2-3; D call uncertain. Between the trimmed V and J ends, which lost 5 bases and 0 bases, there was a span of 12 bases. The germline V gene has CDR1 SGHTA and CDR2 FQGNSA. This CDR3 has 15 residues. The chain's CDR3 is CASSANSLSTDTQYF. The CDR3 bases are TGTGCCAGCAGCGCGAATAGCCTAAGCACAGATACGCAGTATTTT.

The V and J genes are TRBV28 and TRBJ1-5, with D unclear. From germline, CDR1 is MDHEN and CDR2 SYDVKM. V shed 2 bases and J shed 6 bases, with 14 bases lying between them. There are 15 residues in the CDR3. The CDR3 here is CASSLGPGAVQPQHF. CDR3 sequence (DNA): TGTGCCAGCAGTTTAGGTCCGGGAGCGGTTCAGCCCCAGCATTTT.

This sequence joins TRBV2 and TRBJ2-3, with D possibly matching TRBD1 (6 bases). The V end lost 5 bases, the J end lost 4 bases, and 16 bases lay between the germline ends. The CDR3 contains 15 residues. Germline lookup yields CDR1 SNHLY and CDR2 FYNNEI. CDR3 nucleotide sequence: TGTGCCAGCAGTCCAAATGGGGCAGGGGCAGATACGCAGTATTTT. Protein product: CASSPNGAGADTQYF.

V is TRBV11-3 and J is TRBJ2-3, with D possibly being TRBD2 (5 bases). The V gene lost 5 bases and the J gene lost 6 bases, with 12 bases spanning the gap. The length of the CDR3 is 13 residues. Germline lookup yields CDR1 SGHNT and CDR2 YENEEA. The CDR3 DNA follows: TGTGCCAGCAGCCGCGGGTCGCCGGATACGCAGTATTTT. Protein product: CASSRGSPDTQYF.

The chain recombines TRBV5-6 with TRBJ2-7; 11 bases are a match to TRBD2. The V gene's germline CDR1 is SGHDT and CDR2 YYEEEE. This CDR3 region has 16 residues. The trim removed 3 bases at V and 1 base at J, leaving 6 bases unmatched. The CDR3 loop is CASSSSLAGESYEQYF. The CDR3 coding sequence is TGTGCCAGCAGCTCCTCACTAGCGGGAGAGTCCTACGAGCAGTACTTC. The whole variable domain, filled in from reference TRBV5-6 and TRBJ2-7, reads DAGVTQSPTHLIKTRGQQVTLRCSPKSGHDTVSWYQQALGQGPQFIFQYYEEEERQRGNFPDRFSGHQFPNYSSELNVNALLLGDSALYLCASSSSLAGESYEQYFGPGTRLTVT.

This chain links TRBV6-5 with TRBJ2-5; D may be TRBD2 (5 bases). V was cut by 6 bases and J by 1 base, with 15 bases left in between. Germline-derived CDR1 and CDR2 are MNHEY and SVGAGI. This CDR3 is 15 amino acids long. The CDR3 protein is CASSLGDITQETQYF. The CDR3 coding sequence is TGTGCCAGCAGCTTGGGAGACATTACCCAAGAGACCCAGTACTTC.

This clone was seen a few times. J is TRBJ2-7 and V is TRBV7-9, with TRBD1 as a possible D gene (6 bases). CDR3 length equals 13 residues. The germline gives CDR1 SEHNR, CDR2 FQNEAQ (reference sequence). With 4 bases removed from V and 6 bases from J, the gap between germline ends came to 13 bases. The CDR3 DNA reads as TGTGCCAGCAGCTCCTCCGGGACACCCGAGCAGTACTTC. This gives the protein CASSSSGTPEQYF.

This clone was observed many times. The V gene is TRBV10-3, the J gene TRBJ2-3; the match to TRBD2 covers 8 bases. CDR3 size: 15 residues. V dropped 3 bases and J dropped 0; count of bases not matched to a gene: 2. CDR1 and CDR2 (germline): ENHRY, SYGVKD. In DNA, the CDR3 is TGTGCCATCAGTGATTCTAGCGGGAGCACAGATACGCAGTATTTT. This gives the protein CAISDSSGSTDTQYF.

The gene calls are TRBV7-6 and TRBJ2-2, with TRBD2 matching over 8 bases. With 5 bases clipped from V and 0 bases from J, the junction kept 2 bases outside the gene matches. The CDR3 loop spans 15 amino acids. Germline V gene lookup returns CDR1 SGHVS and CDR2 FNYEAQ. This CDR3 reads CASSVSGTNTGELFF. The CDR3 nucleotides read TGTGCCAGCAGCGTTAGCGGGACGAACACCGGGGAGCTGTTTTTT.

This sequence joins TRBV28 and TRBJ2-2; 7 bases are shared with TRBD1. The trim removed 6 bases at V and 4 bases at J, leaving 11 bases unmatched. The CDR3 spans 16 residues. Germline V gives CDR1 MDHEN, CDR2 SYDVKM. The CDR3 DNA is TGTGCCAGCAGCCCTCACAGACAGGGTGTCACCGGGGAGCTGTTTTTT. It yields the protein CASSPHRQGVTGELFF.

The rearrangement links TRBV28 to TRBJ1-5; D possibly corresponds to TRBD1 (5 bases). The V end was cut by 3 bases, the J end by 6 bases, with 9 bases between. This CDR3 has 13 amino acids. Germline lookup yields CDR1 MDHEN and CDR2 SYDVKM. The CDR3 bases are TGTGCCAGCAGTTTCGGCAGGGCTCAGCCCCAGCATTTT. Protein sequence: CASSFGRAQPQHF.

The chain links TRBV2 to TRBJ2-3; 8 bases line up with TRBD2. Germline assignment: CDR1 SNHLY and CDR2 FYNNEI. The CDR3 spans 15 residues. The V segment lost 9 bases and the J segment 0 bases; nucleotides outside the gene matches: 8. In DNA form, the CDR3 reads TGTGCCAGAGGAACTAGCGGAACTAGCACAGATACGCAGTATTTT. Its protein is CARGTSGTSTDTQYF.

This clone was seen a handful of times. CDR3 residues: CASSPGYSGNTIYF. In nucleotides, the CDR3 is TGTGCCAGCAGTCCAGGGTATTCGGGAAACACCATATATTTT. This chain connects TRBV7-2 to TRBJ1-3; perhaps TRBD1 as D (5 bases). Germline lookup yields CDR1 SGHTA and CDR2 FQGNSA. Between the trimmed V and J ends, which lost 6 bases and 4 bases, there was a span of 13 bases. The CDR3 totals 14 residues.

The V gene is TRBV30, the J gene TRBJ2-7, with D unresolved. Trimming pared 0 bases from V and 5 bases from J, leaving 5 bases between. This CDR3 comprises 11 residues. CDR1 is GTSNPN, CDR2 SVGIG, per germline (reference sequence). The CDR3 loop is CAWSVQHEQYF. The CDR3 DNA follows: TGTGCCTGGAGTGTACAACACGAGCAGTACTTC. Variable domain in full (rest from reference TRBV30 and TRBJ2-7): SQTIHQWPATLVQPVGSPLSLECTVEGTSNPNLYWYRQAAGRGLQLLFYSVGIGQISSEVPQNLSASRPQDRQFILSSKKLLLSDSGFYLCAWSVQHEQYFGPGTRLTVT.

This chain uses TRBV6-6 with TRBJ2-7, with TRBD2 matching 7 bases. V was pared by 4 bases and J by 1 base, with 7 bases of the junction left unmatched. The germline V gene has CDR1 MNHNY and CDR2 SVGAGI (reference sequence). There are 15 residues in the CDR3. This CDR3 is CASSFGGSLSYEQYF. The CDR3 DNA reads as TGTGCCAGCAGTTTTGGCGGGAGTCTATCCTACGAGCAGTACTTC.

This clone appeared a few times. The J gene is TRBJ1-5, the V gene TRBV27; D unclear. The V and J ends lost 6 bases and 7 bases respectively, with 19 bases between them. This CDR3 has 15 amino acids. Germline V gene data show CDR1 as MNHEY and CDR2 as SMNVEV (reference sequence). Here the CDR3 reads CASRVYSGSEQPQHF. The DNA for the CDR3 is TGTGCCAGCAGAGTTTATTCGGGTTCTGAGCAGCCCCAGCATTTT.

The chain has TRBV18 and TRBJ2-1, with 8 bases fitting TRBD2. V shed 6 bases, J shed 9 bases, and the junction held 10 bases outside the gene matches. The CDR3 loop spans 14 amino acids. Germline lookup yields CDR1 KGHSH and CDR2 LQKENI. CDR3 in amino acids: CASSPTAGGGEQFF. In DNA form, the CDR3 reads TGTGCCAGCTCCCCCACGGCGGGGGGCGGTGAGCAGTTCTTC.

V is TRBV28 and J is TRBJ2-3; 8 bases are shared with TRBD1. Trimming cost V 7 bases and J 5 bases; bases outside gene matches: 11. This CDR3 is built from 15 residues. Germline V gene lookup returns CDR1 MDHEN and CDR2 SYDVKM. The CDR3 spells CASISPGRGLDTQYF. In nucleotides, the CDR3 is TGTGCCAGCATCTCGCCCGGCAGGGGGCTAGATACGCAGTATTTT.